This T cell receptor (beta chain) was identified during a study of beta chain features in type 1 diabetes (dated by TCRdb to the late 2010s). Turning to the overall study: No differences in mean age, gender distribution, total cell number or subset yield were found between patients and healthy donors. Whereas all 30 or so donors provided naive and central memory subsets, regulatory and stem cell-like memory subsets were isolated from just 8 patients and about eight healthy donors. In the study, TCRB repertoires of sorted circulating CD4+ T cell subsets from recently diagnosed type 1 diabetes patients were compared with those of matched healthy donors. Across all samples, almost 110 million sorted cells were examined, and cell number per subset correlated strongly with RNA yield.

Notes on this clone: Its antigen has not been determined. Per-base quality was not reported, and no clone a single base away is much larger than it.

CDR1 and CDR2 are read off the germline V gene as SGHTS and YDEGEE. Spanning cysteine to phenylalanine, the CDR3 consists of 13 amino acids. The kept DNA is CDR3 alone, 39 bases in frame from the first base. V has 4 bases trimmed and J has 5 bases trimmed; junction bases matching no gene number 6. All of the isolated RNA was reverse transcribed with the High Capacity cDNA Reverse Transcription Kit, so expressed TCRB transcripts were sequenced. Deep immunoSEQ sequencing was applied to naive, central memory and regulatory T cell samples, giving an average of roughly 3.6 million total reads per sample. After sorted cells were lysed in RLT buffer, RNA was extracted with DNase-treated RNeasy Micro or Mini kits, with the choice depending on cell number. To prevent cross-contamination, each cell subset was processed individually, whereas patient and healthy donor samples were processed jointly. The immunoSEQ multiplex PCR was used to amplify TCRB sequences from cDNA, generating 87-bp fragments that spanned the CDR3 region. Sequencing of the amplicons was performed on the Illumina HiSeq platform. The authors' pipeline ran thus. Synthetic template baselines were used to correct PCR bias computationally, reads within Hamming distance 2 were collapsed together, and singletons that could not be merged were discarded. Reads were aligned to IMGT to assign V, D and J genes, CDR3 length, and insertions or deletions at six rearrangement sites. Within each subset, clonotype counts were normalized to sorted cell number, and only after that were true diversity and Gini coefficients computed with the tcR R package. Repertoire sharing was quantified using the overlap coefficient calculated on TCRB nucleotide sequences. As a proxy for the pre-selection repertoire, out-of-frame TCRB sequences from naive cells were analyzed. TCRdb retrieved this table from immuneACCESS and kept in-frame rearrangements only. Not all clones are present; in checked studies, unresolved V genes account for under half, and no reason is known for the remainder. Clonal size and the V and J genes are those of that table, whereas D and trimming came from the DNA. The sample yields more than 120,000 clones; more than 9% were counted once. The top ten clones comprise under 1.5% of the sample.

What the research found in general, with its limitations: Patients with type 1 diabetes made fewer insertions and deleted more nucleotides at VDJ recombination sites, implying thymic rearrangement abnormalities. Because cDNA was sequenced instead of genomic DNA, activated cells with high expression could be over-represented, although the groups did not differ in activation or CD3 levels. Shorter templates might have been favored by PCR, but patient and control samples were amplified and corrected together, so both groups would have been affected equally by any skew. Type 1 diabetes patients showed a moderate but significant shortening of TCRB CDR3 length in all four CD4+ subsets. Naive, central memory and regulatory TCRB repertoires appeared more similar among patients than among healthy donors. Because small numbers of individuals were included in the HLA sub-analyses, any influence of HLA type on TCRB rearrangement was left unresolved.

Each donor gave one peripheral blood draw, roughly 0.11 L on average, collected into heparinised tubes. A BD FACSAria II and a panel including CD45RO, CCR7, CD25, CD127, CD95 and CD27 were used to sort naive, central memory, regulatory and stem cell-like memory CD4+ T cells. Purity was above 95% for every sorted population. PBMCs were isolated right away by Lymphoprep density gradient centrifugation and were stained directly, without culture. To minimize batch effects, samples were stained and sorted in pairs, one healthy donor with one patient per experiment. Sequencing input: naive CD4+ T cells from blood. What this sample's cell subset or site label stands for: true naive CD4+ T cells. The receptor chain draws on TRBV5-8 and TRBJ2-7; 7 middle bases align to TRBD1. The clonotype comes from a man younger than 35 in good health. The bases read TGTGCCAGCAGCACGGGACAGCTCGACGAGCAGTACTTC. Its protein reads: CASSTGQLDEQYF.